This TCR beta chain comes out of a study of monozygotic twins with cystic fibrosis. Germline-derived CDR1 and CDR2 are SGHRS and YFSETQ. Unmatched junction bases numbered 4, after V lost 0 bases and J lost 0 bases. The CDR3 is 16 residues long. Assay used: immunoSEQ multiplex PCR; TCRdb lists only in-frame clones, some missing. The table records about 36,000 clones, just over 90% of them present only once. The specimen was blood. The chain couples TRBV5-1 to TRBJ2-3; TRBD1 matches at 7 bases. The origin of this receptor is a boy aged 2 to 10 with cystic fibrosis. The CDR3: CASSLEGRGSTDTQYF. The CDR3 nucleotides are TGCGCCAGCAGCTTGGAGGGCAGGGGGAGCACAGATACGCAGTATTTT.